Listed here are 32 T cell receptor beta chains from one sample, sequenced in a study of blood T cell repertoires in COVID-19. Produced via immunoSEQ multiplex PCR; TCRdb's table is partial and in-frame only. The sample gives about 470,000 clones, about nine tenths of which show up once; roughly 0.7% is in the top ten. Material: PBMCs or T cells enriched from blood (not recorded which). The source is a woman between 18 and 29 years old who had recovered from COVID-19.

The rearrangement links TRBV25-1 to TRBJ1-4; 10 bases are a match to TRBD1. This CDR3 spans 15 amino acids. Germline V CDR1 and CDR2: MGHDK, SYGVNS. V lost 2 bases to trimming and J lost 8 bases; unmatched junction nucleotides: 5. CDR3 residues: CASSERDRGREKLFF. For the CDR3, the DNA is TGTGCCAGCAGTGAAAGGGACAGGGGCCGGGAAAAACTGTTTTTT. Variable domain in full (rest from reference TRBV25-1 and TRBJ1-4): EADIYQTPRYLVIGTGKKITLECSQTMGHDKMYWYQQDPGMELHLIHYSYGVNSTEKGDLSSESTVSRIRTEHFPLTLESARPSHTSQYLCASSERDRGREKLFFGSGTQLSVL.

The rearrangement uses TRBV4-2 and TRBJ2-7; TRBD2 is a possible D gene (7 bases). The CDR3 runs to 14 residues. Germline loops: CDR1 LGHNA, CDR2 YNFKEQ. With 0 bases removed from V and 6 bases from J, the gap between germline ends came to 12 bases. Here the CDR3 DNA reads TGTGCCAGCAGCCAAGATTGGGGGGGCTTCGAGCAGTACTTC. Its translation is CASSQDWGGFEQYF.

J is TRBJ2-7 and V is TRBV6-5, with TRBD1 identical over 8 bases. CDR3 length: 13 residues. With V trimmed by 8 bases and J by 5 bases, 8 bases remained unmatched. The V gene's germline CDR1 is MNHEY and CDR2 SVGAGI. CDR3 in DNA: TGTGCCAGCGCGGAGGACAGGGTAAACGAGCAGTACTTC. Translated: CASAEDRVNEQYF.

This clone was seen just once. This chain joins TRBV19 and TRBJ1-2; 9 nucleotides agree with TRBD1. The trim removed 6 bases at V and 3 bases at J, leaving 14 bases unmatched. CDR1 and CDR2 (germline): LNHDA, SQIVND (reference sequence). The CDR3 sequence is 17 residues long. The DNA of the CDR3 is TGTGCCAGTAGGGGTAACACGGGACAGGGTAGAGACTATGGCTACACCTTC. This encodes CASRGNTGQGRDYGYTF.

J is TRBJ1-2 and V is TRBV2, with 9 bases aligning to TRBD1. Germline V gene data show CDR1 as SNHLY and CDR2 as FYNNEI. Trimming removed 7 bases from V and 6 bases from J; junction bases left unmatched: 6. This CDR3 is 13 amino acids long. CDR3 sequence reads: CASIRGQGDGYTF. In DNA, the CDR3 is TGTGCCAGCATAAGGGGACAGGGTGATGGCTACACCTTC.

The V gene is TRBV5-6, the J gene TRBJ2-4, with D possibly being TRBD2 (5 bases). This CDR3 spans 17 amino acids. The V gene's germline CDR1 is SGHDT and CDR2 YYEEEE. Trimming removed 4 bases from V and 2 bases from J, with 19 bases in between. CDR3 nucleotide sequence: TGTGCCAGCAGCCCGGGTGCGGGCGGGCGGACCAAAAACATTCAGTACTTC. Its protein product is CASSPGAGGRTKNIQYF.

The rearrangement links TRBV19 to TRBJ1-3; 7 nucleotides align to TRBD1. The CDR3 is 16 residues long. CDR1 and CDR2 (germline): LNHDA, SQIVND (reference sequence). J gave up 0 bases and V 4 bases, and 6 bases lay outside the gene matches. This CDR3 reads CASSRGDRASGNTIYF. The CDR3 DNA sequence: TGTGCCAGTAGTAGGGGGGACAGAGCCTCTGGAAACACCATATATTTT.

This rearrangement joins TRBV30 to TRBJ2-7, with 8 bases identical to TRBD1. Germline CDR1 is GTSNPN and CDR2 is SVGIG (reference sequence). J gave up 6 bases and V 2 bases, and 3 bases lay outside the gene matches. The CDR3 extends over 12 amino acids. In DNA, the CDR3 is TGTGCCTGGAGTCCCACAGGGGGCGAGCAGTACTTC. Protein: CAWSPTGGEQYF.

Only a few counts were recorded for this clone. The gene calls are TRBV5-4 and TRBJ2-2; 11 positions agree with TRBD2. Germline CDR1 SGHNT, CDR2 YYREEE (reference sequence). This CDR3 comprises 17 residues. The J segment lost 0 bases and the V segment lost 5 bases, leaving 6 bases of the junction unmatched. The CDR3 DNA sequence: TGTGCCAGCAGACCGACTAGCGGGGCCTCGAACACCGGGGAGCTGTTTTTT. As protein: CASRPTSGASNTGELFF.

This clone turned up a few times. For the CDR3, the DNA is TGTGCCAGCAGGGACCGACAGGGGACCACATCTGGAAACACCATATATTTT. The encoded protein is CASRDRQGTTSGNTIYF. The genes are TRBV2 and TRBJ1-3; 8 bases align to TRBD1. The CDR3 spans 17 residues. The V gene end was trimmed by 6 bases and the J gene end by 1 base; junction bases not matched to a gene: 11. CDR1 and CDR2 (germline): SNHLY, FYNNEI.

This clone was picked up a small number of times. The chain has TRBV7-4 and TRBJ1-5; D is unresolved. The germline gives CDR1 SGHVT, CDR2 SQSDAQ. With 2 bases removed from V and 0 bases from J, the gap between germline ends came to 14 bases. This CDR3 spans 17 amino acids. CDR3 nucleotide sequence: TGTGCCAGCAGCTTATTCCTAGTGCGGTATAGCAATCAGCCCCAGCATTTT. This codes for CASSLFLVRYSNQPQHF.

The table lists this clone with a count of one. This chain connects TRBV19 to TRBJ2-7; the D gene is possibly TRBD1 (6 bases). V lost 1 base and J lost 5, with 12 bases in between. CDR3 length: 14 residues. Per the germline V gene, CDR1 is LNHDA and CDR2 is SQIVND (reference sequence). CDR3 in amino acids: CASSIGAGEDEQYF. The CDR3 DNA sequence: TGTGCCAGTAGTATAGGAGCAGGGGAAGACGAGCAGTACTTC.

The J gene is TRBJ1-3, the V gene TRBV7-2; TRBD1 agrees at 11 bases. There are 18 residues in the CDR3. Germline-derived CDR1 and CDR2 are SGHTA and FQGNSA. J lost 4 bases, V lost 5 bases, and 13 bases had no gene match. The DNA for the CDR3 is TGTGCCAGCAGCCCAGGTGGTGGACAGGGGGCGTCGGGAAACACCATATATTTT. Its translation is CASSPGGGQGASGNTIYF.

V gene TRBV5-4 combines with J gene TRBJ1-6; 10 bases are shared with TRBD1. Germline V gene data show CDR1 as SGHNT and CDR2 as YYREEE (reference sequence). V trimming: 3 bases; J trimming: 7 bases; junction bases outside the gene matches: 10. The CDR3 loop spans 17 amino acids. The CDR3 reads CASSSGGGTGANSPLHF. Here the CDR3 DNA reads TGTGCCAGCAGCTCTGGGGGGGGGACAGGGGCGAATTCACCCCTCCACTTT.

V and J are TRBV5-4 and TRBJ1-6, with a possible D match to TRBD1 (6 bases). In germline, CDR1 is SGHNT, CDR2 YYREEE (reference sequence). Trimming removed 5 bases at V and 8 bases at J, with 17 bases between. The CDR3 loop spans 15 amino acids. CDR3: CASRAGGAEDSPLHF. Written as DNA, the CDR3 is TGTGCCAGCAGGGCGGGGGGCGCAGAGGATTCACCCCTCCACTTT.

This chain connects TRBV30 to TRBJ1-5; a weak D match, TRBD1 (5 bases). Germline V gene sequence: CDR1 GTSNPN, CDR2 SVGIG (reference sequence). The CDR3 is 13 residues long. Trimming shortened V by 3 bases and J by 11 bases, and 17 bases separated the two germline ends. The DNA of the CDR3 is TGTGCCTGGAGGGGGACCCTTCGGGGGGCCCAGCATTTT. It specifies CAWRGTLRGAQHF.

The chain has TRBV30 and TRBJ2-7; D is undetermined. This CDR3 has 15 residues. Germline V gene lookup returns CDR1 GTSNPN and CDR2 SVGIG (reference sequence). V dropped 2 bases and J dropped 2 bases, with 16 bases sitting between them. CDR3 sequence: CAWSPGRPRPYEQYF. The CDR3 DNA follows: TGTGCCTGGAGTCCGGGTAGGCCCAGACCCTACGAGCAGTACTTC.

The V and J genes are TRBV18 and TRBJ2-1; D is unclear. Germline V lookup: CDR1 KGHSH, CDR2 LQKENI. The V gene lost 4 bases and the J gene lost 0 bases, with 10 bases spanning the gap. The CDR3 has 15 residues. The CDR3 protein is CASSLSTLSYNEQFF. CDR3 nucleotide sequence: TGTGCCAGCTCACTGAGCACCCTCTCCTACAATGAGCAGTTCTTC.

This chain links TRBV3-1 (or the pseudogene TRBV3-2) with TRBJ1-1, with D hard to call. The CDR3 length is 14 residues. The germline V and J ends were trimmed by 1 base and 5 bases, with 11 bases remaining between them. The V gene's germline CDR1 is LGHDT and CDR2 YNNKEL (reference sequence). CDR3 region: CASSQASGRTEAFF. DNA for the CDR3: TGTGCCAGCAGCCAAGCCTCAGGTAGGACTGAAGCTTTCTTT.

This chain links TRBV9 with TRBJ2-3, with a tentative D call TRBD2 (5 bases). Germline V gene sequence: CDR1 SGDLS, CDR2 YYNGEE. V lost 0 bases to trimming and J lost 8 bases, with 10 bases between them. This CDR3 is built from 13 residues. The CDR3 here is CASSVGSGGTQYF. CDR3 DNA sequence: TGTGCCAGCAGCGTAGGAAGCGGCGGTACGCAGTATTTT.

The chain carries TRBV4-2 and TRBJ1-3, with D tentatively TRBD1 (6 bases). V was pared by 6 bases and J by 4 bases, with 13 bases between. CDR3 size: 14 residues. Per germline, CDR1 LGHNA and CDR2 YNFKEQ. As DNA, the CDR3 is TGTGCCAGCAGTCCAGGGGTTCTAGGAAACACCATATATTTT. This gives the protein CASSPGVLGNTIYF.

This clone has a handful of counts. The chain recombines TRBV2 with TRBJ2-1; 8 bases agree with TRBD1. The CDR3 runs 14 residues. The J segment lost 5 bases and the V segment lost 10 bases, leaving 10 bases of the junction unmatched. Germline V lookup: CDR1 SNHLY, CDR2 FYNNEI. Here the CDR3 reads CANPGQDRNNEQFF. The CDR3 DNA follows: TGTGCCAACCCGGGACAGGACCGAAACAATGAGCAGTTCTTC.

V usage is TRBV19 and J usage is TRBJ2-2; no definite D call. Between the trimmed V and J ends, which lost 6 bases and 8 bases, there was a span of 7 bases. The CDR3 length is 11 residues. Germline V gives CDR1 LNHDA, CDR2 SQIVND (reference sequence). The CDR3 here is CASRALGELFF. In nucleotides, the CDR3 is TGTGCCAGTAGGGCCCTGGGGGAGCTGTTTTTT.

The rearrangement uses TRBV5-1 and TRBJ2-2; the D gene is possibly TRBD1 (5 bases). The ends were cut back, 4 bases at V and 7 bases at J, with 11 bases in the middle. The V gene's germline CDR1 is SGHRS and CDR2 YFSETQ. The CDR3 is 13 residues long. The CDR3 region is CASSLQGGGELFF. The CDR3 region has the DNA TGCGCCAGCAGCCTCCAGGGCGGCGGGGAGCTGTTTTTT.

V is TRBV6-6 and J is TRBJ2-2; 8 bases agree with TRBD2. V was pared by 7 bases and J by 5 bases, with 12 bases of the junction left unmatched. This CDR3 contains 16 residues. Per the germline V gene, CDR1 is MNHNY and CDR2 is SVGAGI (reference sequence). Written as DNA, the CDR3 is TGTGCCAGCACCCCATGGGGTAGCGGGGATACCGGGGAGCTGTTTTTT. It encodes CASTPWGSGDTGELFF.

This clone has only one observation. This chain connects TRBV15 to TRBJ2-5, with D possibly matching TRBD2 (5 bases). V was trimmed by 2 bases and J by 4 bases, leaving 14 bases between them. The CDR3 extends over 15 amino acids. Germline V gives CDR1 LNHNV, CDR2 YYDKDF (reference sequence). The CDR3 spells CATSRSRGLAETQYF. The CDR3 DNA is TGTGCCACCAGCAGATCCCGAGGGCTAGCAGAGACCCAGTACTTC.

The chain uses TRBV7-3 and TRBJ1-1, with 11 bases that match TRBD1. V shed 5 bases and J 5 bases; nucleotides not matched to a gene: 10. Germline V gene sequence: CDR1 SGHTA, CDR2 FQGTGA. The CDR3 has 16 amino acids. The CDR3 DNA is TGTGCCAGCAGCCCCGGACAGGGGGCGTTGGGGACTGAAGCTTTCTTT. Translating gives CASSPGQGALGTEAFF.

V and J are TRBV14 and TRBJ2-7, with no clear D. V was pared by 5 bases and J by 10 bases, with 12 bases between. The germline V gene has CDR1 SGHDN and CDR2 FVKESK. The CDR3 runs 11 residues. The CDR3 loop reads CASSYTPNQYF. The CDR3 region has the DNA TGTGCCAGCAGCTACACCCCAAACCAGTACTTC.

CDR3 coding DNA: TGTGCCAGCAGCTTATTTTTAGCGGGGGGTTACCAAGAGACCCAGTACTTC. This gives the protein CASSLFLAGGYQETQYF. The chain links TRBV5-6 to TRBJ2-5, with TRBD2 matching 10 bases. Unmatched junction bases numbered 7, after V lost 2 bases and J lost 0 bases. The CDR3 contains 17 residues. CDR1 and CDR2 from the germline V gene are SGHDT and YYEEEE.

The chain joins TRBV7-9 to TRBJ1-1, with D hard to call. This CDR3 is built from 12 residues. Trimming left V 1 base short and J 8 bases short, with 8 bases between. Germline lookup yields CDR1 SEHNR and CDR2 FQNEAQ (reference sequence). DNA of the CDR3: TGTGCCAGCAGCTTAGAAAGGAGAGAAGCTTTCTTT. Translated: CASSLERREAFF.

The genes are TRBV11-2 and TRBJ1-1, with TRBD1 as a possible D gene (5 bases). The CDR3 runs 17 residues. Per germline, CDR1 SGHAT and CDR2 FQNNGV. V was trimmed by 1 base and J by 3 bases, leaving 18 bases between them. The CDR3 sequence: CASSLARPGLMDTEAFF. DNA for the CDR3: TGTGCCAGCAGCTTAGCTCGCCCAGGGCTAATGGACACTGAAGCTTTCTTT.

The gene calls are TRBV5-6 and TRBJ1-2; D is unresolved. The CDR3 runs 15 residues. V shed 2 bases and J shed 4 bases, with 15 bases lying between them. Germline V gene lookup returns CDR1 SGHDT and CDR2 YYEEEE. The CDR3 loop is CASSFRGSGSYGYTF. The CDR3 nucleotides read TGTGCCAGCAGCTTCCGAGGGAGTGGGAGCTATGGCTACACCTTC.